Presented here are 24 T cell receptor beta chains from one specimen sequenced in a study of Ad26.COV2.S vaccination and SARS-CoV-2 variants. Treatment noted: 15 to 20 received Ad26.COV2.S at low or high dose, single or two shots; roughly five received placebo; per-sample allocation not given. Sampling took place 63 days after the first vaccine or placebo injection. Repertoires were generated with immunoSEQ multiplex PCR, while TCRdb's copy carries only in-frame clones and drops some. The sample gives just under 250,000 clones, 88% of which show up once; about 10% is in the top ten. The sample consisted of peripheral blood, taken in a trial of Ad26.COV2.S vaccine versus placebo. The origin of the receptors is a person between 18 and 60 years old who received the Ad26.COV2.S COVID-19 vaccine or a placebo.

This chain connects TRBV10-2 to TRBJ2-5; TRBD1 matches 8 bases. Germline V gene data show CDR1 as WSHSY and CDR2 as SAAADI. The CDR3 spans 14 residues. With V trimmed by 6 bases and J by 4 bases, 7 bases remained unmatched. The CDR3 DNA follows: TGCGCCAGCAGACCCGGACAGGGTTCAGAGACCCAGTACTTC. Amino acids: CASRPGQGSETQYF.

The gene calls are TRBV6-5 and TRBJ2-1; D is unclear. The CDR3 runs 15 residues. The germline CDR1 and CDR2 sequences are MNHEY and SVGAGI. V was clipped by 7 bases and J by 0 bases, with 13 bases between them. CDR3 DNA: TGTGCCAGCACCCCTCGACTCTCCTCCTACAATGAGCAGTTCTTC. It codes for CASTPRLSSYNEQFF.

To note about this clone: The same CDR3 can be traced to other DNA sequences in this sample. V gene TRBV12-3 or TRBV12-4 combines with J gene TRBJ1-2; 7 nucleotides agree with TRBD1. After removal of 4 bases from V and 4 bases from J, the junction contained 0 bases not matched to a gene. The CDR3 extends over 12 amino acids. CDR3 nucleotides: TGTGCCAGCAGTTCAGGGGGCTATGGCTACACCTTC. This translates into CASSSGGYGYTF.

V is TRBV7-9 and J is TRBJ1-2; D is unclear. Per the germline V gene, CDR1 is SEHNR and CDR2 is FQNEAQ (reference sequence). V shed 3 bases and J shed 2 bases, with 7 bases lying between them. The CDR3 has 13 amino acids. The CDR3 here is CASSFQENYGYTF. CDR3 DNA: TGTGCCAGCAGCTTCCAGGAGAACTATGGCTACACCTTC.

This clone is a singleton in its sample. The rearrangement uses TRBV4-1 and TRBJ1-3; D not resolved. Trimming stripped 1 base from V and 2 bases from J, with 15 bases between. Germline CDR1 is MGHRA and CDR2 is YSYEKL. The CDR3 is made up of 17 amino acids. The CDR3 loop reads CASSQGPGGPAGNTIYF. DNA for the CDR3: TGCGCCAGCAGCCAAGGACCTGGCGGGCCTGCTGGAAACACCATATATTTT.

CDR3 sequence (DNA): TGTGCCAGCAGTTTAGGCCTGACAGGGTATGGGGGCAATCAGCCCCAGCATTTT. This translates into CASSLGLTGYGGNQPQHF. This chain links TRBV28 with TRBJ1-5; 7 bases align to TRBD1. Germline V lookup: CDR1 MDHEN, CDR2 SYDVKM. Trimming removed 2 bases from V and 2 bases from J; junction bases left unmatched: 12. The length of the CDR3 is 18 residues.

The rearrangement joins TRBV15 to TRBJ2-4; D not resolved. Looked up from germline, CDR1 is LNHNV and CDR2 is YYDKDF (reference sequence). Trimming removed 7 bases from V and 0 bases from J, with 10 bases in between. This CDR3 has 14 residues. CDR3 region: CATTSILAKNIQYF. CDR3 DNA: TGTGCCACCACCTCAATTCTAGCCAAAAACATTCAGTACTTC.

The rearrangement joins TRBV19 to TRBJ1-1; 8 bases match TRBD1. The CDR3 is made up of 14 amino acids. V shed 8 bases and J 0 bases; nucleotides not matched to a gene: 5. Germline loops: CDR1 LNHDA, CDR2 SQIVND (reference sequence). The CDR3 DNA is TGTGCCAGTGCCGGACAGGGAATGAACACTGAAGCTTTCTTT. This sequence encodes CASAGQGMNTEAFF.

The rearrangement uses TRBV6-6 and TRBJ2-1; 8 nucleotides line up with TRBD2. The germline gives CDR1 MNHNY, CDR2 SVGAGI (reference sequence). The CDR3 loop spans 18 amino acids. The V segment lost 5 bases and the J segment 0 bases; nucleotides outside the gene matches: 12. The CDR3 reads CASSQLGAGGGSYNEQFF. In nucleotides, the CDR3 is TGTGCCAGCAGTCAACTTGGTGCGGGGGGCGGCTCCTACAATGAGCAGTTCTTC.

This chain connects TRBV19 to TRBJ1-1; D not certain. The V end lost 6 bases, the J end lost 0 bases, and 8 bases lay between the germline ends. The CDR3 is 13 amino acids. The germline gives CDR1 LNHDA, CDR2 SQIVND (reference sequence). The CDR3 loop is CASRRGVNTEAFF. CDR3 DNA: TGTGCCAGTAGACGCGGGGTGAACACTGAAGCTTTCTTT.

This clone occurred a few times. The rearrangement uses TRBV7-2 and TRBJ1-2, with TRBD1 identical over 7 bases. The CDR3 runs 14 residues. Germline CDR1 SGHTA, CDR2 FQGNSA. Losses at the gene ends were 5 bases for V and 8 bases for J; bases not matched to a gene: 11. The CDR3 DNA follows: TGTGCCAGCAGCCGCTCGGAGGGGGCGGGGGGCTACACCTTC. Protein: CASSRSEGAGGYTF.

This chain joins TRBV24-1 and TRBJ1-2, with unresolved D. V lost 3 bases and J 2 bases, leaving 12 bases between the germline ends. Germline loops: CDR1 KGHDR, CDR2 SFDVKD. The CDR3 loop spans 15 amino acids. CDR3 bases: TGTGCCACCAGTGATAGCACTCAGGTGAACTATGGCTACACCTTC. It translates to CATSDSTQVNYGYTF.

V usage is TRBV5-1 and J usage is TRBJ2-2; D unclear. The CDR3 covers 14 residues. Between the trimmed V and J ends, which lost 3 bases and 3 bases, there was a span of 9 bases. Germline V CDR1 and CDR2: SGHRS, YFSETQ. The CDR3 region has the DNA TGCGCCAGCAGCTCCGCCCGGGACACCGGGGAGCTGTTTTTT. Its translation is CASSSARDTGELFF. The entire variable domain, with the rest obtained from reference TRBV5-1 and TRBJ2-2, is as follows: KAGVTQTPRYLIKTRGQQVTLSCSPISGHRSVSWYQQTPGQGLQFLFEYFSETQRNKGNFPGRFSGRQFSNSRSEMNVSTLELGDSALYLCASSSARDTGELFFGEGSRLTVL.

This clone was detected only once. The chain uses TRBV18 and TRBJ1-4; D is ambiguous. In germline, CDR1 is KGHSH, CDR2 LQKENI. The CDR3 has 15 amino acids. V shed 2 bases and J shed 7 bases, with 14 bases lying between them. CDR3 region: CASSPKGPAGEKLFF. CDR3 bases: TGTGCCAGCTCACCAAAGGGCCCGGCGGGTGAAAAACTGTTTTTT.

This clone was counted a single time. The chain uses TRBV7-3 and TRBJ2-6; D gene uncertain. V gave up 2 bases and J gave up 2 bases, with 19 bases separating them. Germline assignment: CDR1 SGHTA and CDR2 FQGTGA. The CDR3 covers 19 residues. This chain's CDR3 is CASSLSILGPGAGANVLTF. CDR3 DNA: TGTGCCAGCAGCTTATCTATATTGGGTCCAGGCGCTGGGGCCAACGTCCTGACTTTC. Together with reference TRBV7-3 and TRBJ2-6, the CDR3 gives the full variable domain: GAGVSQTPSNKVTEKGKYVELRCDPISGHTALYWYRQSLGQGPEFLIYFQGTGAADDSGLPNDRFFAVRPEGSVSTLKIQRTERGDSAVYLCASSLSILGPGAGANVLTFGAGSRLTVL.

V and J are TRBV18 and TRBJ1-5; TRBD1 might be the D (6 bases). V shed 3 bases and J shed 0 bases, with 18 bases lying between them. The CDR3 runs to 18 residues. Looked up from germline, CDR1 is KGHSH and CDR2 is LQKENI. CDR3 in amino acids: CASSPPLTGPYSNQPQHF. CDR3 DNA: TGTGCCAGCTCACCCCCCCTGACAGGCCCCTATAGCAATCAGCCCCAGCATTTT.

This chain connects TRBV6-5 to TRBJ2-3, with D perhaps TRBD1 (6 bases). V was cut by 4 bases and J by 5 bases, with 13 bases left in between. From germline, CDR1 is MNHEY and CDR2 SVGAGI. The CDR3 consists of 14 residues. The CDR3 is CASSSTGFRDTQYF. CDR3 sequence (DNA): TGTGCCAGCAGTTCAACAGGGTTCAGAGATACGCAGTATTTT.

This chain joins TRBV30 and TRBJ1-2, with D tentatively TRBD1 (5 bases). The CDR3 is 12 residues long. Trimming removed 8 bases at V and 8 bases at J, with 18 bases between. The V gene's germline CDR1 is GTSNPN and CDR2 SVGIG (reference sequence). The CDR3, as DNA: TGTGCCGGGACGACGGAGGGATTAGGCTACACCTTC. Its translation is CAGTTEGLGYTF.

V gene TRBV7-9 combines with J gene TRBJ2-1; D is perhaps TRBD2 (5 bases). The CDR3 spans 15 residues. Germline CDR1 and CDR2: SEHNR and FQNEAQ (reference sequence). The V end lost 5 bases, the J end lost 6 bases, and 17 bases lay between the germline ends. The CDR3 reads CASSRTGVRGNEQFF. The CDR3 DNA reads TGTGCCAGCAGCCGGACTGGGGTTCGGGGCAATGAGCAGTTCTTC.

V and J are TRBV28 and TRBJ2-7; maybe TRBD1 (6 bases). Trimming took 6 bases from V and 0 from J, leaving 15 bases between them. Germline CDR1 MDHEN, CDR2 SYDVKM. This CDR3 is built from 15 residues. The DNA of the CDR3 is TGTGCCAGCAGACTTGAGACAGGACTCTCCTACGAGCAGTACTTC. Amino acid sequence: CASRLETGLSYEQYF.

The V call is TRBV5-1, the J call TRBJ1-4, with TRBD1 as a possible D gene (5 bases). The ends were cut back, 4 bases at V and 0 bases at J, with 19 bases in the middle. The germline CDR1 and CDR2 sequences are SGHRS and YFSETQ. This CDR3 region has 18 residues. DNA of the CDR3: TGCGCCAGCAGCCCCGGGACGGCCGGTGGGGCAACTAATGAAAAACTGTTTTTT. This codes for CASSPGTAGGATNEKLFF.

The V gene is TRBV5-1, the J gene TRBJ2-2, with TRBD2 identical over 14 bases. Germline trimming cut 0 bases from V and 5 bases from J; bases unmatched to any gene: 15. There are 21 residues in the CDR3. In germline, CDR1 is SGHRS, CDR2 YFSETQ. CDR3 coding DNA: TGCGCCAGCAGCTTGGTTGGGTTCCCGGGACTAGCGGGAGCACGAACCGGGGAGCTGTTTTTT. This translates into CASSLVGFPGLAGARTGELFF.

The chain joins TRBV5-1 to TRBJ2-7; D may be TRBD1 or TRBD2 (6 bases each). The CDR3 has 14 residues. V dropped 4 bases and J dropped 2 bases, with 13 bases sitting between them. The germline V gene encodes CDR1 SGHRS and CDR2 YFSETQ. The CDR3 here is CASSRGQVAYEQYF. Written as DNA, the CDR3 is TGCGCCAGCAGCCGGGGGCAAGTAGCCTACGAGCAGTACTTC.

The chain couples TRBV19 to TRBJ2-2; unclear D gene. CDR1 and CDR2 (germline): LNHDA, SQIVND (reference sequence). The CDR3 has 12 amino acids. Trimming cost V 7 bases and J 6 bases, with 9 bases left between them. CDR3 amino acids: CASNLYAGELFF. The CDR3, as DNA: TGTGCCAGTAATCTCTACGCCGGGGAGCTGTTTTTT. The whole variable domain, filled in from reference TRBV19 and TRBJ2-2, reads DGGITQSPKYLFRKEGQNVTLSCEQNLNHDAMYWYRQDPGQGLRLIYYSQIVNDFQKGDIAEGYSVSREKKESFPLTVTSAQKNPTAFYLCASNLYAGELFFGEGSRLTVL.